The 21 T cell receptor beta chains given below trace back to one sample, sequenced in a study of OX40 agonist ivuxolimab in advanced cancers. The method was immunoSEQ multiplex PCR; TCRdb's version includes in-frame clones alone and lacks a portion of them. The sample records fewer than 80,000 clones, roughly 87% being singletons. The sample consisted of CD4+ or CD8+ T cells sorted from blood, taken in a trial of the OX40 agonist ivuxolimab. These receptor sequences come from an adult with an advanced solid tumor such as melanoma, head and neck, liver or kidney cancer.

The chain has TRBV6-5 and TRBJ1-4, with 11 nucleotides matching TRBD1. The CDR3 spans 16 residues. With V trimmed by 2 bases and J by 3 bases, 2 bases remained unmatched. The germline CDR1 and CDR2 sequences are MNHEY and SVGAGI. The CDR3 spells CASSYRGQGANEKLFF. Here the CDR3 DNA reads TGTGCCAGCAGTTACCGGGGACAGGGGGCTAATGAAAAACTGTTTTTT.

This chain links TRBV5-1 with TRBJ2-3; D not certain. This CDR3 contains 14 residues. Germline V CDR1 and CDR2: SGHRS, YFSETQ. V shed 8 bases and J shed 0 bases, with 13 bases lying between them. The CDR3 region is CASMRIPSTDTQYF. The CDR3, as DNA: TGCGCCAGTATGAGAATACCTAGCACAGATACGCAGTATTTT.

V is TRBV5-1 and J is TRBJ1-1, with TRBD1 matching 8 bases. In germline, CDR1 is SGHRS, CDR2 YFSETQ. The CDR3 consists of 15 residues. Trimming at V came to 6 bases and at J to 1 base, leaving 8 bases not matched to a gene. CDR3 DNA: TGCGCCAGCAATCCTTTACAGGGGGAGAACACTGAAGCTTTCTTT. Amino acid sequence: CASNPLQGENTEAFF.

The chain combines TRBV9 with TRBJ2-1, with 11 bases matching TRBD2. V shed 2 bases and J 4 bases; nucleotides not matched to a gene: 5. CDR3 length: 16 amino acids. Germline-derived CDR1 and CDR2 are SGDLS and YYNGEE. CDR3 loop: CASSVSGGALYNEQFF. CDR3 nucleotide sequence: TGTGCCAGCAGCGTTAGCGGGGGGGCCCTTTACAATGAGCAGTTCTTC.

The J gene is TRBJ2-1, the V gene TRBV4-3; D possibly corresponds to TRBD2 (7 bases). The CDR3 loop spans 17 amino acids. Trimming cost V 0 bases and J 6 bases, with 18 bases left between them. The germline gives CDR1 LGHNA, CDR2 YSLEER. In DNA, the CDR3 is TGCGCCAGCAGCCAAGATTTTGCGGCGGGGGCCTTCAATGAGCAGTTCTTC. This translates into CASSQDFAAGAFNEQFF.

The rearrangement links TRBV30 to TRBJ1-5, with TRBD1 as a possible D gene (5 bases). There are 15 residues in the CDR3. Trimming took 0 bases from V and 6 from J, leaving 15 bases between them. In germline, CDR1 is GTSNPN, CDR2 SVGIG (reference sequence). CDR3 sequence: CAWSVGTGLGQPQHF. CDR3 DNA: TGTGCCTGGAGTGTAGGCACGGGGCTTGGTCAGCCCCAGCATTTT.

The chain couples TRBV5-4 to TRBJ2-2; TRBD2 matches at 11 bases. The CDR3 runs to 15 residues. The V segment lost 5 bases and the J segment 7 bases; nucleotides outside the gene matches: 7. Germline values: CDR1 SGHNT, CDR2 YYREEE (reference sequence). In DNA, the CDR3 is TGTGCCAGCAGATATAGCGGGGGGGCCGACGGGGAGCTGTTTTTT. Protein sequence: CASRYSGGADGELFF.

This chain joins TRBV25-1 and TRBJ2-7; a weak D match, TRBD1 (7 bases). The CDR3 is 12 residues long. Deletions cut 6 bases from V and 4 bases from J, with 10 bases between. Per the germline V gene, CDR1 is MGHDK and CDR2 is SYGVNS. In DNA, the CDR3 is TGTGCCAGCAGCGCGGGACAGTACGAGCAGTACTTC. Its protein product is CASSAGQYEQYF.

This chain connects TRBV30 to TRBJ2-1; TRBD1 or TRBD2 may be the D gene (6 bases each). Germline CDR1 is GTSNPN and CDR2 is SVGIG (reference sequence). This CDR3 comprises 14 residues. V shed 7 bases and J shed 7 bases, with 20 bases lying between them. The CDR3 region is CAYSRGLLGNEQFF. The CDR3 DNA follows: TGTGCCTACTCCAGGGGACTCTTGGGGAATGAGCAGTTCTTC.

This chain connects TRBV30 to TRBJ1-1; unclear D gene. The V end was cut by 2 bases, the J end by 7 bases, with 8 bases between. The CDR3 sequence is 11 residues long. Germline V gives CDR1 GTSNPN, CDR2 SVGIG (reference sequence). The CDR3: CAWSREGEAFF. The CDR3 nucleotides read TGTGCCTGGAGTAGGGAGGGTGAAGCTTTCTTT.

This clone occurred once. The chain is built from TRBV4-2 and TRBJ1-1; D remains ambiguous. CDR1 and CDR2 from the germline V gene are LGHNA and YNFKEQ. V gave up 7 bases and J gave up 1 base, with 19 bases separating them. The CDR3 extends over 16 amino acids. Written as DNA, the CDR3 is TGTGCCAGCATCCCATCAGGCCAATCATCGAACACTGAAGCTTTCTTT. Its translation is CASIPSGQSSNTEAFF.

The J gene is TRBJ1-2, the V gene TRBV5-1; D perhaps matches TRBD1 (6 bases). Germline lookup yields CDR1 SGHRS and CDR2 YFSETQ. Trimming left V 5 bases short and J 7 bases short, with 21 bases between. This CDR3 is built from 15 residues. This CDR3 is CASRPSSGRGFGYTF. CDR3 in DNA: TGCGCCAGCAGGCCGTCGTCGGGCAGGGGATTTGGCTACACCTTC.

The V and J genes are TRBV7-9 and TRBJ1-2; the D is unclear. The V gene lost 5 bases and the J gene lost 13 bases, with 14 bases spanning the gap. CDR3 size: 11 residues. The germline V gene has CDR1 SEHNR and CDR2 FQNEAQ (reference sequence). CDR3 nucleotide sequence: TGTGCCAGCAGCCTTCGGAGGGTTTTCACCTTC. Translation gives CASSLRRVFTF.

This clone came up once. The chain links TRBV9 to TRBJ2-5, with TRBD1 as a possible D gene (6 bases). The CDR3 consists of 15 residues. V was pared by 0 bases and J by 1 base, with 10 bases between. The germline V gene encodes CDR1 SGDLS and CDR2 YYNGEE. The CDR3 nucleotides are TGTGCCAGCAGCGTAGTGGGGACATCCCAAGAGACCCAGTACTTC. This sequence encodes CASSVVGTSQETQYF.

This chain links TRBV18 with TRBJ2-7; 9 bases are shared with TRBD2. The germline gives CDR1 KGHSH, CDR2 LQKENI. The CDR3 totals 15 residues. V lost 0 bases and J lost 2; bases outside the gene matches: 2. In nucleotides, the CDR3 is TGTGCCAGCTCACCACCCCTAGCGGGGACCTACGAGCAGTACTTC. It is translated as CASSPPLAGTYEQYF.

V usage is TRBV2 and J usage is TRBJ1-1, with TRBD1 matching over 9 bases. Germline CDR1 SNHLY, CDR2 FYNNEI. V shed 8 bases and J 5 bases; nucleotides not matched to a gene: 6. This CDR3 is built from 13 residues. CDR3 loop: CASQQGARTEAFF. The CDR3 nucleotides read TGTGCCAGCCAACAGGGGGCGCGGACTGAAGCTTTCTTT.

This clone was recorded once. This sequence joins TRBV5-1 and TRBJ1-2, with D unresolved. With 0 bases removed from V and 4 bases from J, the gap between germline ends came to 7 bases. This CDR3 contains 13 residues. The germline gives CDR1 SGHRS, CDR2 YFSETQ. CDR3 protein: CASSLGFGYGYTF. As DNA, the CDR3 is TGCGCCAGCAGCTTGGGTTTTGGCTATGGCTACACCTTC.

V gene TRBV18 combines with J gene TRBJ2-3; 7 bases map to TRBD1. This CDR3 has 16 residues. V lost 0 bases and J lost 4; bases outside the gene matches: 7. Germline V CDR1 and CDR2: KGHSH, LQKENI. The CDR3 DNA reads as TGTGCCAGCTCACCACCTAGAGCAGGGGGACCAGATACGCAGTATTTT. Translated: CASSPPRAGGPDTQYF.

This chain links TRBV6-5 with TRBJ2-7; maybe TRBD1 (6 bases). This CDR3 is 13 amino acids long. CDR1 is MNHEY and CDR2 is SVGAGI in the germline V gene. Trimming pared 5 bases from V and 4 bases from J, leaving 12 bases between. The CDR3 loop reads CASSQGQQYEQYF. CDR3 nucleotides: TGTGCCAGCAGTCAAGGACAGCAGTACGAGCAGTACTTC.

The V and J genes are TRBV18 and TRBJ2-2; TRBD1 might be the D (5 bases). This CDR3 has 18 amino acids. Trimming removed 3 bases at V and 3 bases at J, with 20 bases between. CDR1 KGHSH and CDR2 LQKENI come from the germline V gene. DNA of the CDR3: TGTGCCAGCTCACCCCGCCTTGTCGGACAATCGGACACCGGGGAGCTGTTTTTT. It codes for CASSPRLVGQSDTGELFF. The variable domain in full, with the rest retrieved from reference TRBV18 and TRBJ2-2, is NAGVMQNPRHLVRRRGQEARLRCSPMKGHSHVYWYRQLPEEGLKFMVYLQKENIIDESGMPKERFSAEFPKEGPSILRIQQVVRGDSAAYFCASSPRLVGQSDTGELFFGEGSRLTVL.

This rearrangement joins TRBV5-4 to TRBJ2-7; D is possibly TRBD2 (5 bases). The V gene's germline CDR1 is SGHNT and CDR2 YYREEE (reference sequence). V was clipped by 0 bases and J by 4 bases, with 17 bases between them. CDR3 length: 16 amino acids. Here the CDR3 reads CASSLGGPSRDYEQYF. The CDR3 DNA reads TGTGCCAGCAGCTTGGGAGGGCCATCTCGGGATTACGAGCAGTACTTC.